This TCR beta chain was found in a study of T cell responses to AZD1222 COVID-19 vaccine. Study-wide results and caveats: Nearly half of the spike-specific TCRs reportedly recognize variant regions that carry no mutations. Females made up more of the donors, who were largely white British, and clonal diversity may have come out too low. Rises in breadth and depth of Spike-specific TCRs came after two AZD1222 doses.

The method was immunoSEQ multiplex PCR; TCRdb's version includes in-frame clones alone and lacks a portion of them. The table records 140,000 to 150,000 clones, roughly 90% of them present only once. Second doses at about 4 or about 12 weeks were pooled. The length of the CDR3 is 15 residues. The V and J ends lost 9 bases and 0 bases, in that order; junction bases with no gene match: 5. Germline CDR1 reads KGHDR; CDR2 reads SFDVKD. With respect to this clone: The target antigen is unknown.

The receptor was isolated from an adult who received the AZD1222 COVID-19 vaccine. Sequenced here: peripheral blood, sampled 28 days after the second AZD1222 dose. This rearrangement joins TRBV24-1 to TRBJ2-1, with 9 bases matching TRBD2. CDR3 coding DNA: TGTGCCACCGCTGCAGCGGGAGGCTCCTACAATGAGCAGTTCTTC. Encoded protein: CATAAAGGSYNEQFF.